The 19 T cell receptor beta chains given below trace back to one sample, sequenced in a study of shared clonotypes between healthy human individuals. The protocol was immunoSEQ multiplex PCR, while the TCRdb copy is restricted to in-frame clones and leaves out a portion. Of 450,000 to 700,000 clones in the sample, nearly 97% are singletons; the top ten hold around 0.11%. Naive-designated CD8 cells lacked CD45RO, were positively enriched for CCR7, and omitted terminally differentiated effector memory CD45RA+ cells. The specimen was naive CD8+ T cells sorted from blood. The origin of the receptors is a woman aged 25 to 45 in good health.

The V gene is TRBV7-9, the J gene TRBJ1-4; no clear D. Trimming took 5 bases from V and 6 from J, leaving 13 bases between them. This CDR3 contains 14 residues. CDR1 SEHNR and CDR2 FQNEAQ come from the germline V gene (reference sequence). CDR3 loop: CASSHGNLYEKLFF. The CDR3 bases are TGTGCCAGCAGCCACGGGAACCTATATGAAAAACTGTTTTTT.

The chain's CDR3 is CASSKSPPNYEQYF. DNA of the CDR3: TGCGCCAGCAGCAAGAGCCCGCCTAACTACGAGCAGTACTTC. This sequence joins TRBV4-1 and TRBJ2-7; D is ambiguous. There are 14 residues in the CDR3. Germline values: CDR1 MGHRA, CDR2 YSYEKL. V was clipped by 5 bases and J by 3 bases, with 14 bases between them.

The gene calls are TRBV4-1 and TRBJ2-1; 8 bases match TRBD2. The junction had 2 bases not matched to a gene; V was cut back by 1 base and J by 6 bases. The CDR3 spans 14 residues. From germline, CDR1 is MGHRA and CDR2 YSYEKL. In nucleotides, the CDR3 is TGCGCCAGCAGCCAAGCCGGGAGGGGCAATGAGCAGTTCTTC. Protein sequence: CASSQAGRGNEQFF.

This clone was detected only once. Distinct nucleotide sequences in the sample also encode this CDR3. The rearrangement uses TRBV7-9 and TRBJ1-5; tentative D call: TRBD1 (5 bases). V was clipped by 5 bases and J by 4 bases, with 6 bases between them. Germline V CDR1 and CDR2: SEHNR, FQNEAQ (reference sequence). The CDR3 sequence is 12 residues long. This CDR3 reads CASSGGNQPQHF. DNA of the CDR3: TGTGCCAGCAGCGGGGGGAATCAGCCCCAGCATTTT. The whole variable domain, remainder taken from reference TRBV7-9 and TRBJ1-5, is DTGVSQNPRHKITKRGQNVTFRCDPISEHNRLYWYRQTLGQGPEFLTYFQNEAQLEKSRLLSDRFSAERPKGSFSTLEIQRTEQGDSAMYLCASSGGNQPQHFGDGTRLSIL.

This chain connects TRBV19 to TRBJ1-4; unclear D gene. Germline loops: CDR1 LNHDA, CDR2 SQIVND (reference sequence). The CDR3 loop spans 16 amino acids. V lost 2 bases to trimming and J lost 0 bases, with 10 bases between them. CDR3 loop: CASSINRRSTNEKLFF. DNA of the CDR3: TGTGCCAGTAGTATAAATCGCCGCTCAACTAATGAAAAACTGTTTTTT.

The chain joins TRBV11-2 to TRBJ2-7, with TRBD1 identical over 7 bases. Germline CDR1 reads SGHAT; CDR2 reads FQNNGV. V trimming: 5 bases; J trimming: 0 bases; junction bases outside the gene matches: 10. CDR3 size: 16 residues. CDR3: CASSPKGAQSSYEQYF. The DNA of the CDR3 is TGTGCCAGCAGCCCTAAGGGGGCTCAGAGCTCCTACGAGCAGTACTTC.

The CDR3 sequence: CASSLGVNRAGELFF. Written as DNA, the CDR3 is TGTGCCAGCAGCTTAGGAGTCAACAGGGCCGGGGAGCTGTTTTTT. This chain links TRBV13 with TRBJ2-2, with D tentatively TRBD1 (6 bases). In germline, CDR1 is PRHDT, CDR2 FYEKMQ (reference sequence). Trimming cost V 0 bases and J 6 bases, with 11 bases left between them. There are 15 residues in the CDR3.

The V gene is TRBV27, the J gene TRBJ2-7; TRBD2 aligns across 8 bases. V was pared by 6 bases and J by 7 bases, with 8 bases of the junction left unmatched. CDR1 is MNHEY and CDR2 is SMNVEV in the germline V gene (reference sequence). This CDR3 spans 13 amino acids. The CDR3 region has the DNA TGTGCCAGCAGGATCACGGGAGGGGAGGAGCAGTACTTC. Protein sequence: CASRITGGEEQYF.

The table lists this clone with a count of one. V usage is TRBV5-6 and J usage is TRBJ1-2, with 7 bases matching TRBD1. CDR1 SGHDT and CDR2 YYEEEE come from the germline V gene. This CDR3 has 18 residues. Trimming removed 1 base from V and 4 bases from J; junction bases left unmatched: 16. In DNA, the CDR3 is TGTGCCAGCAGCTTGAGCTGGACAGGCGACGGTCTCTTCTATGGCTACACCTTC. Its protein is CASSLSWTGDGLFYGYTF. Together with reference TRBV5-6 and TRBJ1-2, the CDR3 gives the full variable domain: DAGVTQSPTHLIKTRGQQVTLRCSPKSGHDTVSWYQQALGQGPQFIFQYYEEEERQRGNFPDRFSGHQFPNYSSELNVNALLLGDSALYLCASSLSWTGDGLFYGYTFGSGTRLTVV.

The chain uses TRBV7-9 and TRBJ2-1; D call uncertain. V lost 4 bases to trimming and J lost 6 bases, with 13 bases between them. CDR1 and CDR2 from the germline V gene are SEHNR and FQNEAQ (reference sequence). The CDR3 consists of 14 residues. The CDR3 DNA sequence: TGTGCCAGCAGCTCGCCGTGGAGCCTCAATGAGCAGTTCTTC. Translation gives CASSSPWSLNEQFF.

CDR3 nucleotide sequence: TGTGCCAGCAGCGTAGGGGACAGTAATGAAAAACTGTTTTTT. Its protein is CASSVGDSNEKLFF. The gene calls are TRBV9 and TRBJ1-4; TRBD1 agrees at 7 bases. Germline CDR1 SGDLS, CDR2 YYNGEE. The CDR3 is 14 amino acids. After removal of 0 bases from V and 4 bases from J, the junction contained 0 bases not matched to a gene.

V gene TRBV19 combines with J gene TRBJ1-2, with 8 nucleotides matching TRBD1. The CDR3 covers 12 residues. Germline-derived CDR1 and CDR2 are LNHDA and SQIVND (reference sequence). V gave up 9 bases and J gave up 4 bases; unmatched junction bases: 4. CDR3 nucleotides: TGTGCCAGCCGGACAGGGCCCTATGGCTACACCTTC. Translating gives CASRTGPYGYTF.

This chain joins TRBV4-1 and TRBJ2-7; D gene unclear. Germline assignment: CDR1 MGHRA and CDR2 YSYEKL. V shed 0 bases and J shed 3 bases, with 6 bases lying between them. The CDR3 sequence is 13 residues long. CDR3 residues: CASSQDSLYEQYF. As DNA, the CDR3 is TGCGCCAGCAGCCAAGACTCGCTCTACGAGCAGTACTTC.

J is TRBJ1-1 and V is TRBV27; D is unclear. This CDR3 is 13 amino acids long. Germline V CDR1 and CDR2: MNHEY, SMNVEV (reference sequence). V was clipped by 5 bases and J by 0 bases, with 7 bases between them. The CDR3 bases are TGTGCCAGCAGTAACTGGGTGAACACTGAAGCTTTCTTT. This encodes CASSNWVNTEAFF.

V and J are TRBV4-1 and TRBJ1-5, with 10 bases lining up with TRBD1. This CDR3 region has 15 residues. V shed 3 bases and J 7 bases; nucleotides not matched to a gene: 6. Germline lookup yields CDR1 MGHRA and CDR2 YSYEKL. CDR3 protein: CASSQTGGQRQPQHF. CDR3 nucleotides: TGCGCCAGCAGCCAGACAGGGGGCCAGAGGCAGCCCCAGCATTTT.

The V and J genes are TRBV5-6 and TRBJ2-7; 11 bases are shared with TRBD2. V shed 3 bases and J 4 bases; nucleotides not matched to a gene: 6. CDR1 is SGHDT and CDR2 is YYEEEE in the germline V gene. The CDR3 is 15 residues long. The CDR3 sequence is CASSSPGLADYEQYF. Written as DNA, the CDR3 is TGTGCCAGCAGCTCACCGGGACTAGCGGATTACGAGCAGTACTTC.

V usage is TRBV21-1 and J usage is TRBJ1-1; TRBD1, as called in the table, went unchecked against the DNA. TRBV21-1 is a documented pseudogene. The CDR3 runs to 15 residues. CDR3 in amino acids: CASSPSGTLNTEAFF. In DNA, the CDR3 is TGTGCCAGCAGCCCTTCCGGGACACTTAACACTGAAGCTTTCTTT.

The rearrangement joins TRBV7-9 to TRBJ2-7; unclear D gene. With 5 bases removed from V and 3 bases from J, the gap between germline ends came to 20 bases. Germline CDR1 reads SEHNR; CDR2 reads FQNEAQ (reference sequence). The CDR3 has 16 residues. CDR3 loop: CASSPQSVTPLYEQYF. The CDR3 coding sequence is TGTGCCAGCAGCCCCCAGTCGGTCACGCCTCTCTACGAGCAGTACTTC.

The rearrangement uses TRBV10-1 and TRBJ2-3; D remains unclear. The V and J ends lost 2 bases and 2 bases respectively, with 8 bases between them. CDR3 size: 14 residues. Germline CDR1 is WNHNN and CDR2 is SYGVQD (reference sequence). Here the CDR3 reads CASSEPSVTDTQYF. The CDR3 nucleotides read TGCGCCAGCAGTGAGCCCTCGGTCACAGATACGCAGTATTTT.